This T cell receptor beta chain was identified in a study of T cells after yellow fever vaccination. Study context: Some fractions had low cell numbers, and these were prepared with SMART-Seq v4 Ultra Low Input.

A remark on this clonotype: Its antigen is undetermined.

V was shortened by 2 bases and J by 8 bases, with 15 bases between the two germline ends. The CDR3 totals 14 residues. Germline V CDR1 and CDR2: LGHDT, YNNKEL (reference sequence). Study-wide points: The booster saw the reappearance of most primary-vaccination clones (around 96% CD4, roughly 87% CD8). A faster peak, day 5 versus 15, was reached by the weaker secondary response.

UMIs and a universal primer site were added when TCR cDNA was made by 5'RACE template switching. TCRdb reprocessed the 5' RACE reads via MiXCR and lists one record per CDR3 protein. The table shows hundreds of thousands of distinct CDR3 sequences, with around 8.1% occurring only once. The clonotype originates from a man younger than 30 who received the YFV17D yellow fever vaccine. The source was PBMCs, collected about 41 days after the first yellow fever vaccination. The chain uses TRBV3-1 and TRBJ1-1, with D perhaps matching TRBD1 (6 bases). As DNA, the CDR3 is TGTGCCAGCAGCCAAAGGAGCAGACAGGCGGAAGCTTTCTTT. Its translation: CASSQRSRQAEAFF.